This T cell receptor (beta chain) was captured by sequencing in a study of cytomegalovirus exposure and HLA in healthy donors. Germline V gene sequence: CDR1 LGHNA, CDR2 YSLEER. This CDR3 is 16 amino acids long. V lost 3 bases to trimming and J lost 3 bases, with 16 bases between them. The PCR was carried out with 60 Vbeta primers and 13 Jbeta primers. The table came from immunoSEQ multiplex PCR; TCRdb's copy has only in-frame clones and leaves some out. The data contain some 130,000 clones, about 82% of them singletons. The CMV serostatus of this donor went unrecorded. This clonotype was sampled from a man aged 25-45 years in good health. The sample taken for sequencing was PBMCs. V and J are TRBV4-3 and TRBJ2-3; D possibly corresponds to TRBD2 (6 bases). CDR3 residues: CASSQPPAGLTDTQYF. The CDR3 nucleotides read TGCGCCAGCAGCCAGCCCCCAGCGGGTTTGACAGATACGCAGTATTTT.